Below, 20 T cell receptor beta chains from the same sample are listed, as sequenced in a study of T cells in women clearing cervical HPV infection. Assay used: immunoSEQ multiplex PCR; TCRdb lists only in-frame clones, some missing. The sample table includes about 48,000 clones. The sequenced sample was blood buffy coat. Receptors originate from a woman between 18 and 70 years old with a cervical HPV16 infection that either progressed to CIN3+ or cleared (not recorded which).

Comment on this clone: The read is 3 residues too short to cover the CDR3 end, so that end is filled in from the germline J gene. V gene TRBV5-1 combines with J gene TRBJ2-3, with a possible D match to TRBD2 (5 bases). V lost 5 bases and J lost 3, with 25 bases in between. CDR1 SGHRS and CDR2 YFSETQ come from the germline V gene. There are 18 residues in the CDR3. The sequenced part of the CDR3 DNA is TGCGCCAGCAGAAGTGCCTCCACCGGGGTTTCAAAAACAGATACG. Translating it yields CASRSASTGVSKTDT. The CDR3, in full, reads CASRSASTGVSKTDTQYF. Filled out from reference TRBV5-1 and TRBJ2-3, the complete variable domain reads KAGVTQTPRYLIKTRGQQVTLSCSPISGHRSVSWYQQTPGQGLQFLFEYFSETQRNKGNFPGRFSGRQFSNSRSEMNVSTLELGDSALYLCASRSASTGVSKTDTQYFGPGTRLTVL.

The CDR3 bases that were read are TGTGCCAGTAGTATGTCTGGTTATGGGGGCACCTACGAG. Protein: CASSMSGYGGTYE. The full CDR3 protein is CASSMSGYGGTYEQYF. The chain joins TRBV19 to TRBJ2-7; D possibly corresponds to TRBD1 (6 bases). The CDR3 end is not reached by the read, which stops 3 residues before it; the germline J gene fills it in. Germline V CDR1 and CDR2: LNHDA, SQIVND (reference sequence). The CDR3 loop spans 16 amino acids. The V end was cut by 3 bases, the J end by 2 bases, with 17 bases between.

In the case of this clone: The read terminates 3 residues before the CDR3 end, so the remaining end is supplied by the germline J gene. The chain uses TRBV4-2 and TRBJ2-2; 9 nucleotides align to TRBD2. J lost 4 bases, V lost 3 bases, and 9 bases had no gene match. There are 17 residues in the CDR3. Germline loops: CDR1 LGHNA, CDR2 YNFKEQ. Incomplete CDR3 DNA: TGTGCCAGCAGCCAGGACCCGGGACTAGCTGTCACCGGGGAG. Its translation: CASSQDPGLAVTGE. The entire CDR3 protein reads CASSQDPGLAVTGELFF.

Concerning this clone: The sequence runs out 3 residues before the end of the CDR3; the remainder is reconstructed from the germline J gene. V and J are TRBV5-1 and TRBJ1-1; a possible D gene is TRBD1 (5 bases). Trimming removed 1 base from V and 1 base from J, with 8 bases in between. Germline CDR1 reads SGHRS; CDR2 reads YFSETQ. The CDR3 is 14 amino acids. Partial CDR3 DNA: TGCGCCAGCAGCTTGAAGGGGCCGAACACTGAA. Its protein is CASSLKGPNTE. The full-length CDR3 reads as CASSLKGPNTEAFF.

In regard to this clone: With the read ending 3 residues before the CDR3 end, the germline J gene is used to fill in that end. The V call is TRBV12-5, the J call TRBJ1-2; D gene unclear. CDR3 length equals 13 residues. Germline CDR1 LGHNT, CDR2 FRNRAP. The V end lost 11 bases, the J end lost 4 bases, and 17 bases lay between the germline ends. CDR3 amino acids: CAARTGNSYGYTF. The covered CDR3 bases are TGTGCTGCCCGGACGGGGAATTCCTATGGC.

A remark on this clone: The read stops 3 residues short of the end of the CDR3; the missing end is completed from the germline J gene. The J gene is TRBJ2-3, the V gene TRBV6-1; 7 nucleotides agree with TRBD2. The germline V gene encodes CDR1 MNHNS and CDR2 SASEGT. Unmatched junction bases numbered 6, after V lost 2 bases and J lost 4 bases. CDR3 size: 15 residues. The CDR3 here is CASSERGGRADTQYF. The part of the CDR3 DNA that was read is TGTGCCAGCAGTGAACGGGGAGGGAGGGCAGATACG.

The CDR3 bases that were read are TGCAGTGCTAGGGGTTCAGAACGGGCAGATACG. Protein product: CSARGSERADT. In full, the CDR3 reads CSARGSERADTQYF. The J gene is TRBJ2-3, the V gene TRBV20-1; D unclear. The read comes to an end 3 residues before the CDR3 does, leaving the germline J gene to fill in the end. V lost 3 bases and J 4 bases, leaving 14 bases between the germline ends. Germline CDR1 reads DFQATT; CDR2 reads SNEGSKA (reference sequence). CDR3 size: 14 residues.

The CDR3 sequence is CASSDARQPNQPQHF. The DNA read from the CDR3 is TGTGCCAGCAGTGACGCCCGACAGCCCAATCAGCCC. The chain employs TRBV6-1 and TRBJ1-5; weak D call: TRBD1 (5 bases). The read ends 3 residues shy of where the CDR3 ends; the end is completed using the germline J gene. The CDR3 is made up of 15 amino acids. Germline values: CDR1 MNHNS, CDR2 SASEGT. The V end was cut by 3 bases, the J end by 3 bases, with 12 bases between.

Concerning this clone itself: Sequencing ends 3 residues short of the CDR3 end; the germline J gene provides the rest. The rearrangement links TRBV6-4 to TRBJ1-1; D call uncertain. CDR1 and CDR2 (germline): MRHNA, SNTAGT. The CDR3 length is 14 residues. The V end lost 6 bases, the J end lost 1 base, and 12 bases lay between the germline ends. The DNA read from the CDR3 is TGTGCCAGCAGAGGCAACAGACCGAACACTGAA. It yields the protein CASRGNRPNTE. The whole CDR3 protein is CASRGNRPNTEAFF.

To note about this clone: The read finishes 3 residues shy of the CDR3 end, and the germline J gene is used to complete it. The chain combines TRBV24-1 with TRBJ2-1, with D tentatively TRBD2 (6 bases). Germline CDR1 reads KGHDR; CDR2 reads SFDVKD. Trimming took 8 bases from V and 4 from J, leaving 11 bases between them. The length of the CDR3 is 13 residues. Partial CDR3 DNA: TGTGCCACCACGGGGGACGGATACAATGAG. The encoded protein is CATTGDGYNE. The complete CDR3 reads CATTGDGYNEQFF.

Notes on this clone: The CDR3 end lies 3 residues beyond the end of the read and is filled in from the germline J gene. The chain couples TRBV19 to TRBJ1-5, with 8 bases identical to TRBD1. Germline V CDR1 and CDR2: LNHDA, SQIVND (reference sequence). The CDR3 loop spans 14 amino acids. V was pared by 7 bases and J by 5 bases, with 7 bases of the junction left unmatched. CDR3 DNA (partial): TGTGCCAGTACCCCTGGGACAGGTTATCAGCCC. It codes for CASTPGTGYQP. The full CDR3 protein is CASTPGTGYQPQHF. Using reference TRBV19 and TRBJ1-5 for the parts outside the CDR3, the full variable domain is DGGITQSPKYLFRKEGQNVTLSCEQNLNHDAMYWYRQDPGQGLRLIYYSQIVNDFQKGDIAEGYSVSREKKESFPLTVTSAQKNPTAFYLCASTPGTGYQPQHFGDGTRLSIL.

Notes on this clone: The read ends 3 residues early relative to the CDR3; the germline J gene fills the gap. This chain uses TRBV5-1 with TRBJ2-1; 9 bases are shared with TRBD1. Germline V gene sequence: CDR1 SGHRS, CDR2 YFSETQ. This CDR3 has 15 amino acids. V trimming: 0 bases; J trimming: 6 bases; junction bases outside the gene matches: 4. The sequenced CDR3 bases are TGCGCCAGCAGCTTGGGGAGGACAGGGGTCAATGAG. Translating it yields CASSLGRTGVNE. The full CDR3 protein reads CASSLGRTGVNEQFF.

Note on this clone: The read comes to an end 3 residues before the CDR3 does, leaving the germline J gene to fill in the end. This chain links TRBV2 with TRBJ2-7, with D possibly being TRBD1 (5 bases). Germline lookup yields CDR1 SNHLY and CDR2 FYNNEI. The V end was cut by 6 bases, the J end by 2 bases, with 14 bases between. This CDR3 is 14 amino acids long. Incomplete CDR3 DNA: TGTGCCAGCAGAGAGAGGACAACGACCTACGAG. Translated, it gives CASRERTTTYE. The whole CDR3 reads CASRERTTTYEQYF.

With respect to this clone: The read is 3 residues too short to cover the CDR3 end, so that end is filled in from the germline J gene. The V call is TRBV18, the J call TRBJ2-7, with 11 bases aligning to TRBD1. CDR1 is KGHSH, CDR2 LQKENI, per germline. V gave up 6 bases and J gave up 2 bases; unmatched junction bases: 6. The CDR3 covers 15 residues. The chain's CDR3 is CASSLGQGGTYEQYF. Incomplete CDR3 DNA: TGTGCCAGCTCGCTGGGACAGGGGGGCACCTACGAG. Drawing the rest from reference TRBV18 and TRBJ2-7, the complete variable domain is NAGVMQNPRHLVRRRGQEARLRCSPMKGHSHVYWYRQLPEEGLKFMVYLQKENIIDESGMPKERFSAEFPKEGPSILRIQQVVRGDSAAYFCASSLGQGGTYEQYFGPGTRLTVT.

In regard to this clone: Sequencing ends 3 residues short of the CDR3 end; the germline J gene provides the rest. V and J are TRBV7-2 and TRBJ2-3; TRBD1 might be the D (7 bases). Germline loops: CDR1 SGHTA, CDR2 FQGNSA. The CDR3 has 13 amino acids. Trimming cost V 5 bases and J 5 bases, with 11 bases left between them. CDR3 bases read: TGTGCCAGCAGCGTCCAGGGGGGAGATACG. It codes for CASSVQGGDT. In full, the CDR3 is CASSVQGGDTQYF.

Regarding this clone: The read terminates 3 residues before the CDR3 end, so the remaining end is supplied by the germline J gene. The chain has TRBV30 and TRBJ1-6, with D hard to call. V was pared by 0 bases and J by 5 bases, with 8 bases between. The CDR3 sequence is 14 residues long. Germline V CDR1 and CDR2: GTSNPN, SVGIG (reference sequence). The part of the CDR3 DNA that was read is TGTGCCTGGAGTGTACACAGTGATAATTCACCC. This translates into CAWSVHSDNSP. Given in full, the CDR3 is CAWSVHSDNSPLHF.

Comment on this clone: The CDR3 end falls 3 residues outside the read, so it is completed with the germline J gene. The chain links TRBV11-3 to TRBJ2-5, with 12 bases that match TRBD1. J lost 5 bases, V lost 11 bases, and 9 bases had no gene match. CDR3 length equals 14 residues. Germline lookup yields CDR1 SGHNT and CDR2 YENEEA. CDR3 protein: CAGDRGRVRETQYF. The part of the CDR3 DNA that was read is TGTGCCGGGGACAGGGGGCGAGTTAGGGAGACC.

Worth noting for this clone: Read sequence stops 3 residues before the CDR3 end, and the germline J gene provides the missing end. The chain couples TRBV11-2 to TRBJ2-7; D uncertain. This CDR3 is built from 13 residues. Trimming took 3 bases from V and 2 from J, leaving 8 bases between them. Germline V gene sequence: CDR1 SGHAT, CDR2 FQNNGV. CDR3 region: CASSFTATYEQYF. The part of the CDR3 DNA that was read is TGTGCCAGCAGCTTTACCGCTACCTACGAG.

With respect to this clone: The sequenced fragment ends 3 residues before the CDR3 boundary, so the rest is inferred from the germline J gene. The V call is TRBV19, the J call TRBJ2-7, with D tentatively TRBD2 (6 bases). V lost 5 bases, J lost 1 base, and 12 bases lay in between. The CDR3 runs to 14 residues. Germline lookup yields CDR1 LNHDA and CDR2 SQIVND (reference sequence). The sequenced CDR3 bases are TGTGCCAGTAGTGTAGCACGGGGGTCCTACGAG. It yields the protein CASSVARGSYE. The whole CDR3 reads CASSVARGSYEQYF.

Comments on this clone: The read halts 3 residues ahead of the CDR3 end, with the missing end drawn from the germline J gene. V gene TRBV10-2 combines with J gene TRBJ2-3; 14 bases align to TRBD2. The CDR3 sequence is 18 residues long. V trimming: 0 bases; J trimming: 5 bases; junction bases outside the gene matches: 7. CDR1 and CDR2 (germline): WSHSY, SAAADI. The CDR3 bases that were read are TGCGCCAGCAGTGAGTCTTTGACTAGCGGGGGGGCCATAGATACG. Amino acid sequence: CASSESLTSGGAIDT. The full CDR3 protein is CASSESLTSGGAIDTQYF.